The sequence of this TCR beta chain was determined in a study of early T cells in non-severe SARS-CoV-2 infection. Study-level information: Unsorted whole blood bulk RNA was sequenced, with unpaired chains.

This clonotype was detected ten times or more. The protocol attached unique molecular identifiers to individual cDNA molecules. TCRdb independently ran MiXCR on the 5' RACE reads; one entry per CDR3 protein. Seen here are tens of thousands of distinct CDR3 sequences, under 4.5% observed once, and the top ten hold 5.5% to 6.5%. V gave up 2 bases and J gave up 5 bases, with 10 bases separating them. The CDR3 length is 15 residues. Germline V gene lookup returns CDR1 SGHTA and CDR2 FQGTGA. The J gene is TRBJ2-6, the V gene TRBV7-3; no reliable D call. This receptor was identified in an adult who was a healthcare worker with PCR-confirmed SARS-CoV-2 infection or an uninfected control (not recorded which). The specimen was whole blood. In DNA, the CDR3 is TGTGCCAGCAGCTTAGAATCTTGGCGGGCCAACGTCCTGACTTTC. It specifies CASSLESWRANVLTF.